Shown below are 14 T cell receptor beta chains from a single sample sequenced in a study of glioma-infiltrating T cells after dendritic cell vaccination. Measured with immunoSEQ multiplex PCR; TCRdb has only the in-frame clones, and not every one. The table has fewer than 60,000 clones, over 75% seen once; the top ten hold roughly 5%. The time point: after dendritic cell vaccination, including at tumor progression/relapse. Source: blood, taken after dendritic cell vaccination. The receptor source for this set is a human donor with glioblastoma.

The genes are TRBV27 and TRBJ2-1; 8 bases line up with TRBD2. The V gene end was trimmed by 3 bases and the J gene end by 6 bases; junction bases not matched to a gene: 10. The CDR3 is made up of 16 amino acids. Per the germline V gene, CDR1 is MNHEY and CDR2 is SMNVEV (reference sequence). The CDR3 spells CASSFPGTSGPNEQFF. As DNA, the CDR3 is TGTGCCAGCAGTTTCCCGGGTACTAGCGGCCCCAATGAGCAGTTCTTC.

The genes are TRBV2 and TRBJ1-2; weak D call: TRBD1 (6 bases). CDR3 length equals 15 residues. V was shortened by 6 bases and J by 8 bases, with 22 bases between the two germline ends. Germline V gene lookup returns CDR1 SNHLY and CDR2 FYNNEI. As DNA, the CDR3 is TGTGCCAGCAGCTCCGATGCGTGGGGGCGCTTGGGCTACACCTTC. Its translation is CASSSDAWGRLGYTF.

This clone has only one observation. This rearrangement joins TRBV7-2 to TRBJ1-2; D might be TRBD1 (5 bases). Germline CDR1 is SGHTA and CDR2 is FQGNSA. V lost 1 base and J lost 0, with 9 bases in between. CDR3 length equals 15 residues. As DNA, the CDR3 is TGTGCCAGCAGCTTAGACGGGGGTCCTAACTATGGCTACACCTTC. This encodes CASSLDGGPNYGYTF.

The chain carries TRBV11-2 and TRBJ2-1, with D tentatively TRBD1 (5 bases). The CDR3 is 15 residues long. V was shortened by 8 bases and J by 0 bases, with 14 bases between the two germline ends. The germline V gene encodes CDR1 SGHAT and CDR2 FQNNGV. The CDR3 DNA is TGTGCCAGCGGAGATAGGGGTTTCTCCTACAATGAGCAGTTCTTC. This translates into CASGDRGFSYNEQFF.

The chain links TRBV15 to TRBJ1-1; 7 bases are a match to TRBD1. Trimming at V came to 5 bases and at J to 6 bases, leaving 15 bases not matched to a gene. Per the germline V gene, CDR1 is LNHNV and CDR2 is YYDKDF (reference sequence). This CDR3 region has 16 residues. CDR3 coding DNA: TGTGCCACCAGCGAAGGGATAGGGGGCCTGTATCCTGAAGCTTTCTTT. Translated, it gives CATSEGIGGLYPEAFF.

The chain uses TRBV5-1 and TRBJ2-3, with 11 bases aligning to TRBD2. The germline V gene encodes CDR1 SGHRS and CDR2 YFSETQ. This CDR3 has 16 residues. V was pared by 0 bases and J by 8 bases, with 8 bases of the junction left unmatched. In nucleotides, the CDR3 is TGCGCCAGCAGCTTGGTAGCGGGAGGGCTCTCGGGTACGCAGTATTTT. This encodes CASSLVAGGLSGTQYF.

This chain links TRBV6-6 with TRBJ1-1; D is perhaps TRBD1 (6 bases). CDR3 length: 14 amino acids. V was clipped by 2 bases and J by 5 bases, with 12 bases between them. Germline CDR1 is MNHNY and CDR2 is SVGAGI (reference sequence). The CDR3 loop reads CASSYTGRGTEAFF. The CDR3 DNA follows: TGTGCCAGCAGTTACACAGGGCGTGGGACTGAAGCTTTCTTT.

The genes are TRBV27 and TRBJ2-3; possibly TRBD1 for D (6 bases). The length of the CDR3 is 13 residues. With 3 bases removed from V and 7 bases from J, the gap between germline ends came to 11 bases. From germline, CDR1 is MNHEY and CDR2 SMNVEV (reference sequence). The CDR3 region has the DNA TGTGCCAGCAGTTTGTCGGGACAAAATACGCAGTATTTT. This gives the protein CASSLSGQNTQYF.

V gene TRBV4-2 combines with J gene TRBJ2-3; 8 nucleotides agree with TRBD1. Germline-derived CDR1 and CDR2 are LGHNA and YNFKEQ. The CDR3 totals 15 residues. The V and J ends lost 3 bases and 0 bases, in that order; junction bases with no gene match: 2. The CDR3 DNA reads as TGTGCCAGCAGCCAGGGACAGGCGAGCACAGATACGCAGTATTTT. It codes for CASSQGQASTDTQYF.

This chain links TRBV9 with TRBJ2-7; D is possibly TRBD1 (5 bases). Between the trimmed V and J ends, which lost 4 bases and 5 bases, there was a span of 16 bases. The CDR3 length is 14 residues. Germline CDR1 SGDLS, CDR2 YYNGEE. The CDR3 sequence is CASSKGAGFNEQYF. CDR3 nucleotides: TGTGCCAGCAGCAAAGGGGCAGGGTTCAACGAGCAGTACTTC.

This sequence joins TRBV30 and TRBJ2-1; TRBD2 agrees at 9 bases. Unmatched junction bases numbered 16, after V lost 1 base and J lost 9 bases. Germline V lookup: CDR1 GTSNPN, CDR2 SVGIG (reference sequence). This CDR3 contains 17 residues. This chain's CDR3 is CAWSAHRVAGGRVEQFF. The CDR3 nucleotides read TGTGCCTGGAGTGCCCATCGGGTTGCGGGAGGGCGGGTTGAGCAGTTCTTC. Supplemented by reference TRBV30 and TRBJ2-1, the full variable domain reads SQTIHQWPATLVQPVGSPLSLECTVEGTSNPNLYWYRQAAGRGLQLLFYSVGIGQISSEVPQNLSASRPQDRQFILSSKKLLLSDSGFYLCAWSAHRVAGGRVEQFFGPGTRLTVL.

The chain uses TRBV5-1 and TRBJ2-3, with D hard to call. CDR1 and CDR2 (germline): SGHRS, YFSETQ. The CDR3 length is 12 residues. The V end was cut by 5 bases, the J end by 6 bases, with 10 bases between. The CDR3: CASRLSGDTQYF. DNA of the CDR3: TGCGCCAGCAGGCTCTCCGGGGATACGCAGTATTTT.

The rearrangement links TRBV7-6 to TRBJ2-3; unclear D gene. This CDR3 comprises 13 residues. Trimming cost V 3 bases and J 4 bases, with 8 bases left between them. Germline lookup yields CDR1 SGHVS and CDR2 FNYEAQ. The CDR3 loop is CASSLTGSDTQYF. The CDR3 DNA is TGTGCCAGCAGCTTGACTGGTTCAGATACGCAGTATTTT. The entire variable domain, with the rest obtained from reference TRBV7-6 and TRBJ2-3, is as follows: GAGVSQSPRYKVTKRGQDVALRCDPISGHVSLYWYRQALGQGPEFLTYFNYEAQQDKSGLPNDRFSAERPEGSISTLTIQRTEQRDSAMYRCASSLTGSDTQYFGPGTRLTVL.

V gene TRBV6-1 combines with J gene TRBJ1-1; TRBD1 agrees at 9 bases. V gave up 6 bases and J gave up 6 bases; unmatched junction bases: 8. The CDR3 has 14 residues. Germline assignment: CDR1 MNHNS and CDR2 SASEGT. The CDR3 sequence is CASRAAGTGPEAFF. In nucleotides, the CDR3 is TGTGCCAGCAGGGCGGCCGGGACAGGGCCTGAAGCTTTCTTT.